This T cell receptor (beta chain) is from a study of beta chain features in type 1 diabetes. CD4+ naive, central memory, regulatory and stem cell-like memory subsets were isolated by sorting on CD45RO/CCR7/CD25/CD127/CD95/CD27. Sequenced material consisted of expressed TCRB transcripts (all of the isolated RNA was reverse transcribed). Profiling relied on immunoSEQ multiplex PCR, and the TCRdb table lists in-frame clones only, not all of them. The sample shows approximately 600,000 clones, about an eighth of them seen only once. The CDR3 totals 16 residues. Germline CDR1 is SGDLS and CDR2 is YYNGEE. V was trimmed by 3 bases and J by 3 bases, leaving 19 bases between them. This clone was counted only a few times. Its antigen is as yet unknown. Overall study results and limits: Fewer junction insertions and more nucleotide deletions appeared in type 1 diabetes patients. In all four CD4+ subsets, TCRB CDR3 length was significantly, moderately reduced in type 1 diabetes.

The sequencing sample was made of naive CD4+ T cells from blood. This receptor was identified in a man aged 25-40 years with type 1 diabetes. The genes are TRBV9 and TRBJ2-7, with no clear D. CDR3: CASSADTTSPYYEQYF. CDR3 sequence (DNA): TGTGCCAGCAGCGCCGACACGACGTCGCCCTACTACGAGCAGTACTTC.